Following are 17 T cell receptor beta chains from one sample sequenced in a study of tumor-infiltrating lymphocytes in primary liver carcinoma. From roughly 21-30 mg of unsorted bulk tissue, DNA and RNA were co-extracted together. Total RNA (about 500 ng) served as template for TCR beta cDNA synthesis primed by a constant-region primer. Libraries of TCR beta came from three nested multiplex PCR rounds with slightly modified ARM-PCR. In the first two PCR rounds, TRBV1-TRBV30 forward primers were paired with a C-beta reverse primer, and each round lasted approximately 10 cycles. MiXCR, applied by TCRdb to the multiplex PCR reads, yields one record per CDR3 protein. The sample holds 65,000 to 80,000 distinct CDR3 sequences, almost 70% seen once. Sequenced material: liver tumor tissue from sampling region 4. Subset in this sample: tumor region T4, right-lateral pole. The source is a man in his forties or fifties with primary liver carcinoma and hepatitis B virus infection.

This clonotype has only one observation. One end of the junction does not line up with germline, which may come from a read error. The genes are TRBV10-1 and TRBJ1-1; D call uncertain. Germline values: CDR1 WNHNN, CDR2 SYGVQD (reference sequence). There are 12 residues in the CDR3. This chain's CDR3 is CANRGGVTEVFF. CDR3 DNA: TGCGCCAACAGAGGAGGAGTCACTGAAGTTTTCTTT.

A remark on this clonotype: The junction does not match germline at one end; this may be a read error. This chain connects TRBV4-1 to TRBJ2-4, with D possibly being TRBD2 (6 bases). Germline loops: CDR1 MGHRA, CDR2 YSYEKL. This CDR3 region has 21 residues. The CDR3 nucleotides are TGCGCCAGCAACCAAGGCGGGGTAGAAGGGAGGCTCCCTACCTCCAAAAACATTCAGTACTTC. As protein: CASNQGGVEGRLPTSKNIQYF.

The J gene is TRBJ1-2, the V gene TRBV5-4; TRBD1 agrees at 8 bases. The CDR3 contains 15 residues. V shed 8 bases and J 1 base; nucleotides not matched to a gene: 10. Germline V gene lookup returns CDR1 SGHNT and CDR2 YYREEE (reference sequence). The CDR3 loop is CASGSRQGINYGYTF. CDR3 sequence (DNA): TGTGCCAGTGGCTCCCGACAGGGGATTAACTATGGCTACACCTTC.

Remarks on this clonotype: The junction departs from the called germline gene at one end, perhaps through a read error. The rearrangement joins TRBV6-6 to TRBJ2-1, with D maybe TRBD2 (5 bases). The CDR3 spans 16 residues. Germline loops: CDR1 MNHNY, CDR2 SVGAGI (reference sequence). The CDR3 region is CASRLSVLSSYNDQSF. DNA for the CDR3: TGTGCCAGCAGGCTTAGCGTACTTAGCTCCTACAATGATCAGTCCTTC.

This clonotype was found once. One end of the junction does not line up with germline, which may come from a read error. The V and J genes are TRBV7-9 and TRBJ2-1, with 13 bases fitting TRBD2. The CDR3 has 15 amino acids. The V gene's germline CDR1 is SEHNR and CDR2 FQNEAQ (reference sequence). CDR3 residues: CTSSPRLAGGNEQFF. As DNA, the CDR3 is TGTACCAGCAGCCCTCGACTAGCGGGGGGCAATGAGCAGTTCTTC.

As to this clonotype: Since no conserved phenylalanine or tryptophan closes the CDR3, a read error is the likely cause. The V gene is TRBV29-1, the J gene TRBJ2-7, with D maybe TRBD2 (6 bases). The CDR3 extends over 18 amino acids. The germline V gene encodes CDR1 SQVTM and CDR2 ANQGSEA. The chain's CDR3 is CGVEGLREEGRSLYEQYL. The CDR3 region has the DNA TGCGGCGTTGAAGGCCTGAGGGAGGAGGGGCGAAGCCTGTACGAGCAGTACTTG.

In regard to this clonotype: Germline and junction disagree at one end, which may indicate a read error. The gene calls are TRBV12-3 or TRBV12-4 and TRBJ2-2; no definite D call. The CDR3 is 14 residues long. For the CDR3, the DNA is TGCGCCAGCAGTTCCCGGCACCCTCCCTGGGAGCTGTTTTTT. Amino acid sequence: CASSSRHPPWELFF.

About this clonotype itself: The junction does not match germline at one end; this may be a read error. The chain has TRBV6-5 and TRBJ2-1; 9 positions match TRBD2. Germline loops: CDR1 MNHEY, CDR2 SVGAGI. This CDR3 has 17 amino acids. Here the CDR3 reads CASSYSASGTSYNKQFF. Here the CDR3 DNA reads TGTGCCAGCAGTTACTCAGCTAGCGGGACCTCCTACAATAAGCAGTTCTTC.

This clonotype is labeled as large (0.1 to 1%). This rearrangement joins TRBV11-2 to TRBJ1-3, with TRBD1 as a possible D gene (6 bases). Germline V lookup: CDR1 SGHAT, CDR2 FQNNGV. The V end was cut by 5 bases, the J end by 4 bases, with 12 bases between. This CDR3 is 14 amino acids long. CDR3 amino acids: CASSPSTGGNTIYF. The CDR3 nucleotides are TGTGCCAGCAGCCCCTCGACAGGAGGAAACACCATATATTTT.

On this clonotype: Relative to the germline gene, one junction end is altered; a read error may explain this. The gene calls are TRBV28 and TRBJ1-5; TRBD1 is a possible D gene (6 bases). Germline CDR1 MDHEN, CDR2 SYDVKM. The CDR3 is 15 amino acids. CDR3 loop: CASSLPVGGRQPRHF. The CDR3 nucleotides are TGTGCCAGCAGTTTACCTGTGGGGGGCCGTCAGCCCCGGCATTTT.

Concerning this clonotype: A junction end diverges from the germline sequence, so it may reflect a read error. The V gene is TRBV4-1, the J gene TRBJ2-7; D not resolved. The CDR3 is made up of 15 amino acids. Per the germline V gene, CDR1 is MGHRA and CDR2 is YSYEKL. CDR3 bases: TGCGCCAGCAACCAAGAACTGGGTGAGTACTACGAGCAGTACTTC. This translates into CASNQELGEYYEQYF.

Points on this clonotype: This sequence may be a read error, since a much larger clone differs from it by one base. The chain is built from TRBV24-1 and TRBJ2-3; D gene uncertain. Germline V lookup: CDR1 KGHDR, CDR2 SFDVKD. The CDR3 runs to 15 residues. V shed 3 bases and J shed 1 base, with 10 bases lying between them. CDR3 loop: CATSDPRYGTDTQYF. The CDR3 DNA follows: TGTGCCACCAGTGATCCCCGCTACGGCACAGATACGCAGTATTTT.

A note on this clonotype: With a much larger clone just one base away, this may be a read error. The CDR3 sequence is CASSLRQGEDYGYTF. The CDR3 DNA is TGTGCCAGCAGCTTAAGGCAGGGAGAGGACTATGGCTACACCTTC. The chain carries TRBV7-9 and TRBJ1-2; D is possibly TRBD1 (5 bases). The CDR3 consists of 15 residues. Germline-derived CDR1 and CDR2 are SEHNR and FQNEAQ (reference sequence). With 2 bases removed from V and 3 bases from J, the gap between germline ends came to 13 bases.

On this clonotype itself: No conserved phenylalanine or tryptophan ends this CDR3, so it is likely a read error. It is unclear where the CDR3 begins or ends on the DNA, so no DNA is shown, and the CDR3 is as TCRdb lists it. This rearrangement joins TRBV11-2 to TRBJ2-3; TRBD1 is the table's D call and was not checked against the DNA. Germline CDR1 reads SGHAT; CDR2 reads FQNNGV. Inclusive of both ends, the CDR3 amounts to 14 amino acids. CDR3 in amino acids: CASIFRDSTDTHYL.

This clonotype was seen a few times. This CDR3 reads CASSGEASGRFGELFF. The CDR3 DNA reads TGTGCCAGCAGTGGAGAAGCGAGCGGGAGATTCGGGGAGCTGTTTTTT. The chain recombines TRBV2 with TRBJ2-2; 8 bases line up with TRBD2. The CDR3 is 16 amino acids. CDR1 and CDR2 from the germline V gene are SNHLY and FYNNEI. Germline trimming cut 4 bases from V and 7 bases from J; bases unmatched to any gene: 11.

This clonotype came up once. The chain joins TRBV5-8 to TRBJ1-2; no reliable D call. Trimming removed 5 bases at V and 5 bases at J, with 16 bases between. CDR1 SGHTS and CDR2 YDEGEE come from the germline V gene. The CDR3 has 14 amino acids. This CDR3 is CASRRRPGLYGYTF. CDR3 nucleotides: TGTGCCAGCAGGCGTCGGCCAGGACTATATGGCTACACCTTC. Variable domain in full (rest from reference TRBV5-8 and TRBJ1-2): EAGVTQSPTHLIKTRGQQATLRCSPISGHTSVYWYQQALGLGLQFLLWYDEGEERNRGNFPPRFSGRQFPNYSSELNVNALELEDSALYLCASRRRPGLYGYTFGSGTRLTVV.

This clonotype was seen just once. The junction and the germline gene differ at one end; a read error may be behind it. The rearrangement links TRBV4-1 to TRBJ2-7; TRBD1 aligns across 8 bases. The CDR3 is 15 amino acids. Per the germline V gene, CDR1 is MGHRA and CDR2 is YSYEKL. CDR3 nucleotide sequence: TGCGCCAGTAGCCAAGAACGGGACAGGCGCTACGAGCAGTGCTTT. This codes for CASSQERDRRYEQCF.